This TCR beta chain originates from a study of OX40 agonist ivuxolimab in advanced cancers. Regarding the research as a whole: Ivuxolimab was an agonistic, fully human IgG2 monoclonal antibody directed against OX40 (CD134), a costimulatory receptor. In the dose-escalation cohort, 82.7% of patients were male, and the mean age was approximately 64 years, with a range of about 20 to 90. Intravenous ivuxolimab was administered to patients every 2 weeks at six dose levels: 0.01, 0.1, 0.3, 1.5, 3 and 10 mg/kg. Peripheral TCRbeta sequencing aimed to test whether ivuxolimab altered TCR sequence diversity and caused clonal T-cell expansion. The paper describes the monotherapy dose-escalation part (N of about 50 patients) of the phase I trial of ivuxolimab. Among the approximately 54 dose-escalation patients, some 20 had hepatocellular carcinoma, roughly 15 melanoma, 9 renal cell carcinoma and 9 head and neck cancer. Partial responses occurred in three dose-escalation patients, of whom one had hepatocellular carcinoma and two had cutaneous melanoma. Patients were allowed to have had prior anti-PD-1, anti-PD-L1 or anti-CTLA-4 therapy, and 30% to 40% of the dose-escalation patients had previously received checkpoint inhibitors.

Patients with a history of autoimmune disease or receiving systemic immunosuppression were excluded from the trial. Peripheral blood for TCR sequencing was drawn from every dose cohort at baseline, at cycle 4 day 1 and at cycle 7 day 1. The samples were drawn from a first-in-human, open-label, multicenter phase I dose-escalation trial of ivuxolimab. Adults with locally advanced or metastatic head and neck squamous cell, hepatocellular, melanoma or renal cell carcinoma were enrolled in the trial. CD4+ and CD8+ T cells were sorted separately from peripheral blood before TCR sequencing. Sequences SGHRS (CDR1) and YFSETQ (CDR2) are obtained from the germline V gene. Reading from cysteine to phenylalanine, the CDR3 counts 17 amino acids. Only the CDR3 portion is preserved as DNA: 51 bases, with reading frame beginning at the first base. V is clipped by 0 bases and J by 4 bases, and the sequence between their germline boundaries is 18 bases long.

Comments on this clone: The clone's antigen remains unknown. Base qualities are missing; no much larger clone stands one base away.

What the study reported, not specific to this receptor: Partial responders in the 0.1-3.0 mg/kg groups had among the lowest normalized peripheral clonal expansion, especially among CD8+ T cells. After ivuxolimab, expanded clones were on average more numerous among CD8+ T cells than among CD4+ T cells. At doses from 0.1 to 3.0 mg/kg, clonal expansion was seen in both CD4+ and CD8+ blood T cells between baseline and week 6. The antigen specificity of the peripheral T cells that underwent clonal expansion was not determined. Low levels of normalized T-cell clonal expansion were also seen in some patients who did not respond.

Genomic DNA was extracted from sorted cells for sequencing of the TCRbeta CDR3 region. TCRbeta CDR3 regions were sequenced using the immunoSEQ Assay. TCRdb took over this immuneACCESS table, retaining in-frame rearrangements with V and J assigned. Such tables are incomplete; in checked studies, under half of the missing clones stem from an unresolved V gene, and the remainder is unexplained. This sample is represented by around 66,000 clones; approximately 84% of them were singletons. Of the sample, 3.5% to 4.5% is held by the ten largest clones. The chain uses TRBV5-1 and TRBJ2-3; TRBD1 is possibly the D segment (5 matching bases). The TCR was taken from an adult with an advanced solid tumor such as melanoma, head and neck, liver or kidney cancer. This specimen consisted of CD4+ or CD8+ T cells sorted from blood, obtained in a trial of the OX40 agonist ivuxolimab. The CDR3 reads CASSLEGNSQPSDTQYF. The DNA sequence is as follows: TGCGCCAGCAGCTTGGAGGGGAATAGTCAGCCGTCAGATACGCAGTATTTT.